One and the same sample provided the 31 T cell receptor beta chains below, sequenced in a study of blood T cell repertoires in COVID-19. Clones were sequenced by immunoSEQ multiplex PCR, and TCRdb holds only the in-frame ones, with some missing. The sample contains about 120,000 clones, approximately 80% of which appear only once. Material: peripheral blood. The receptors come from a man in his 70s with acute or convalescent COVID-19.

The rearrangement uses TRBV9 and TRBJ2-5; TRBD1 is a possible D gene (5 bases). The length of the CDR3 is 15 residues. V lost 0 bases and J lost 2, with 11 bases in between. Germline lookup yields CDR1 SGDLS and CDR2 YYNGEE. This CDR3 is CASSVAGRGQETQYF. In DNA, the CDR3 is TGTGCCAGCAGCGTAGCAGGAAGGGGACAAGAGACCCAGTACTTC.

The chain employs TRBV7-2 and TRBJ1-4; TRBD1 aligns across 10 bases. V gave up 5 bases and J gave up 0 bases; unmatched junction bases: 9. Per germline, CDR1 SGHTA and CDR2 FQGNSA. The CDR3 is 18 amino acids. The CDR3 DNA reads TGTGCCAGCAGCCACGACAGGGGGCTAGGGGCAACTAATGAAAAACTGTTTTTT. It codes for CASSHDRGLGATNEKLFF.

This chain links TRBV9 with TRBJ2-3; tentative D call: TRBD1 (5 bases). V shed 0 bases and J shed 4 bases, with 9 bases lying between them. Germline values: CDR1 SGDLS, CDR2 YYNGEE. The CDR3 loop spans 14 amino acids. CDR3 amino acids: CASSVVEGADTQYF. CDR3 nucleotides: TGTGCCAGCAGCGTAGTGGAAGGGGCAGATACGCAGTATTTT.

The chain joins TRBV5-4 to TRBJ2-5; TRBD2 is a possible D gene (5 bases). Trimming took off 1 base at V and 2 bases at J, with 9 bases between the two ends. This CDR3 spans 14 amino acids. Germline values: CDR1 SGHNT, CDR2 YYREEE (reference sequence). CDR3 loop: CASSLRTPQETQYF. CDR3 in DNA: TGTGCCAGCAGCTTGAGGACTCCACAAGAGACCCAGTACTTC.

The rearrangement joins TRBV18 to TRBJ2-3; 12 positions agree with TRBD1. Germline values: CDR1 KGHSH, CDR2 LQKENI. The CDR3 consists of 16 residues. J gave up 5 bases and V 3 bases, and 6 bases lay outside the gene matches. In nucleotides, the CDR3 is TGTGCCAGCTCACCCGGGACAGGGGGCCTTGGAGATACGCAGTATTTT. Protein: CASSPGTGGLGDTQYF.

The J gene is TRBJ1-2, the V gene TRBV6-5, with 7 bases lining up with TRBD1. Germline-derived CDR1 and CDR2 are MNHEY and SVGAGI. This CDR3 contains 13 residues. J lost 4 bases, V lost 5 bases, and 4 bases had no gene match. CDR3 sequence reads: CASSQTGPYGYTF. The CDR3 nucleotides read TGTGCCAGCAGTCAGACAGGGCCCTATGGCTACACCTTC.

This clone was counted a single time. The chain carries TRBV5-5 and TRBJ2-7; 10 bases fit TRBD2. Germline V gene sequence: CDR1 SGHKS, CDR2 YYEKEE (reference sequence). V trimming: 3 bases; J trimming: 0 bases; junction bases outside the gene matches: 6. The CDR3 has 16 residues. DNA of the CDR3: TGTGCCAGCAGCTCCCGGGGACTAGCGTACTCCTACGAGCAGTACTTC. It translates to CASSSRGLAYSYEQYF.

This clone has only a few counts. The chain joins TRBV4-2 to TRBJ2-3; the D gene is possibly TRBD1 (5 bases). This CDR3 comprises 15 residues. The germline gives CDR1 LGHNA, CDR2 YNFKEQ. Trimming removed 0 bases at V and 7 bases at J, with 14 bases between. The CDR3 loop reads CASSQDGASGHTQYF. The CDR3 DNA reads TGTGCCAGCAGCCAAGATGGGGCTTCGGGTCATACGCAGTATTTT.

The rearrangement joins TRBV3-1 (or the pseudogene TRBV3-2) to TRBJ1-1; 8 bases fit TRBD1. The germline CDR1 and CDR2 sequences are LGHDT and YNNKEL (reference sequence). Germline trimming cut 4 bases from V and 1 base from J; bases unmatched to any gene: 8. CDR3 length: 16 residues. The CDR3 is CASSLRAGTGNTEAFF. The CDR3 DNA follows: TGTGCCAGCAGCCTTAGAGCCGGGACAGGGAACACTGAAGCTTTCTTT.

V gene TRBV6-5 combines with J gene TRBJ1-2, with 9 bases fitting TRBD1. Losses at the gene ends were 5 bases for V and 7 bases for J; bases not matched to a gene: 8. Germline V gene lookup returns CDR1 MNHEY and CDR2 SVGAGI. The CDR3 is made up of 14 amino acids. In DNA form, the CDR3 reads TGTGCCAGCAGTCCGGGACAGGGTTCGCGTGGCTACACCTTC. Translating it yields CASSPGQGSRGYTF.

The chain joins TRBV27 to TRBJ2-3; 10 bases line up with TRBD1. There are 18 residues in the CDR3. Looked up from germline, CDR1 is MNHEY and CDR2 is SMNVEV (reference sequence). V lost 3 bases to trimming and J lost 3 bases; unmatched junction nucleotides: 12. CDR3 sequence reads: CASSFRAYGTGVTDTQYF. The CDR3 DNA sequence: TGTGCCAGCAGTTTCAGGGCCTACGGGACAGGGGTAACAGATACGCAGTATTTT.

The chain combines TRBV5-1 with TRBJ2-2, with 7 bases aligning to TRBD1. Germline values: CDR1 SGHRS, CDR2 YFSETQ. After removal of 2 bases from V and 3 bases from J, the junction contained 1 base not matched to a gene. The CDR3 sequence is 14 residues long. CDR3 in amino acids: CASSFQGDTGELFF. The CDR3 DNA follows: TGCGCCAGCAGCTTCCAGGGGGACACCGGGGAGCTGTTTTTT.

This chain joins TRBV6-5 and TRBJ2-7, with a possible D match to TRBD1 (6 bases). With 2 bases removed from V and 2 bases from J, the gap between germline ends came to 10 bases. Germline CDR1 and CDR2: MNHEY and SVGAGI. The CDR3 is 14 residues long. This CDR3 is CASSYGGQPYEQYF. The CDR3 nucleotides are TGTGCCAGCAGTTACGGCGGACAGCCCTACGAGCAGTACTTC.

The chain joins TRBV28 to TRBJ2-3; TRBD1 agrees at 7 bases. Germline V gene sequence: CDR1 MDHEN, CDR2 SYDVKM. With V trimmed by 6 bases and J by 3 bases, 3 bases remained unmatched. The CDR3 runs 13 residues. The CDR3 DNA sequence: TGTGCCAGCAGGAGACAGGGAACAGATACGCAGTATTTT. Its translation: CASRRQGTDTQYF.

A single count supports this clone. The V call is TRBV3-1 (or the pseudogene TRBV3-2), the J call TRBJ2-1; TRBD2 agrees at 11 bases. CDR1 LGHDT and CDR2 YNNKEL come from the germline V gene (reference sequence). Unmatched junction bases numbered 5, after V lost 5 bases and J lost 2 bases. CDR3 length: 16 amino acids. The CDR3: CASSEPTSGAYNEQFF. The CDR3 DNA is TGTGCCAGCAGCGAACCGACTAGCGGGGCCTACAATGAGCAGTTCTTC.

This clone has more than one count but fewer than ten. The chain uses TRBV5-4 and TRBJ1-2; D possibly corresponds to TRBD1 (5 bases). V was trimmed by 4 bases and J by 8 bases, leaving 24 bases between them. The CDR3 extends over 16 amino acids. In germline, CDR1 is SGHNT, CDR2 YYREEE (reference sequence). This chain's CDR3 is CASSDPTPDILGGYTF. DNA for the CDR3: TGTGCCAGCAGCGACCCTACTCCGGACATCTTGGGGGGCTACACCTTC.

The CDR3 sequence is CASSTLGTSGDTQYF. The CDR3 DNA follows: TGTGCCAGCAGCACTTTGGGGACTAGCGGCGATACGCAGTATTTT. This chain links TRBV7-2 with TRBJ2-3, with 11 bases matching TRBD2. The trim removed 5 bases at V and 6 bases at J, leaving 7 bases unmatched. CDR1 SGHTA and CDR2 FQGNSA come from the germline V gene. This CDR3 comprises 15 residues.

This chain connects TRBV3-1 (or the pseudogene TRBV3-2) to TRBJ2-7; tentative D call: TRBD2 (5 bases). V dropped 2 bases and J dropped 7 bases, with 12 bases sitting between them. This CDR3 has 13 residues. Germline V lookup: CDR1 LGHDT, CDR2 YNNKEL (reference sequence). CDR3 sequence: CASSQFEGLEQYF. CDR3 DNA: TGTGCCAGCAGCCAATTTGAGGGCCTGGAGCAGTACTTC.

The J gene is TRBJ1-2, the V gene TRBV18; 7 bases fit TRBD1. The trim removed 0 bases at V and 10 bases at J, leaving 2 bases unmatched. Looked up from germline, CDR1 is KGHSH and CDR2 is LQKENI. CDR3 length equals 12 residues. The CDR3 DNA reads as TGTGCCAGCTCACCACCGACAGGGAACTACACCTTC. It yields the protein CASSPPTGNYTF.

The V gene is TRBV28, the J gene TRBJ2-1; 7 bases align to TRBD2. J gave up 4 bases and V 5 bases, and 11 bases lay outside the gene matches. CDR1 is MDHEN and CDR2 is SYDVKM in the germline V gene. There are 16 residues in the CDR3. The CDR3 loop reads CASSPIQRGGYNEQFF. The CDR3 nucleotides are TGTGCCAGCAGTCCCATCCAGCGGGGTGGTTACAATGAGCAGTTCTTC.

This clone has a single count. The V and J genes are TRBV18 and TRBJ1-6, with unresolved D. Germline loops: CDR1 KGHSH, CDR2 LQKENI. Trimming cost V 5 bases and J 8 bases, with 16 bases left between them. CDR3 length: 15 residues. The CDR3 region has the DNA TGTGCCAGCTCATCTCTCCGAGGTTCGGATTCACCCCTCCACTTT. Protein product: CASSSLRGSDSPLHF. The full variable domain, with the rest looked up from reference TRBV18 and TRBJ1-6, is NAGVMQNPRHLVRRRGQEARLRCSPMKGHSHVYWYRQLPEEGLKFMVYLQKENIIDESGMPKERFSAEFPKEGPSILRIQQVVRGDSAAYFCASSSLRGSDSPLHFGNGTRLTVT.

The chain uses TRBV7-6 and TRBJ2-1; 9 bases are shared with TRBD2. This CDR3 is built from 16 residues. V lost 5 bases, J lost 7 bases, and 12 bases stayed unmatched. Germline V gives CDR1 SGHVS, CDR2 FNYEAQ. In nucleotides, the CDR3 is TGTGCCAGCAGCCCGCGGGGCGGGGGGGCTCGGAATGAGCAGTTCTTC. Translation gives CASSPRGGGARNEQFF.

V is TRBV5-8 and J is TRBJ1-2, with D hard to call. The ends were cut back, 0 bases at V and 1 base at J, with 7 bases in the middle. The CDR3 consists of 14 residues. The germline V gene encodes CDR1 SGHTS and CDR2 YDEGEE. The CDR3: CASSLGGSNYGYTF. The CDR3 DNA sequence: TGTGCCAGCAGCTTGGGTGGGAGTAACTATGGCTACACCTTC.

The V call is TRBV5-4, the J call TRBJ1-3; D is undetermined. This CDR3 has 14 amino acids. The V end was cut by 1 base, the J end by 0 bases, with 5 bases between. The germline V gene encodes CDR1 SGHNT and CDR2 YYREEE (reference sequence). CDR3 DNA sequence: TGTGCCAGCAGCTTGTTAGACTCTGGAAACACCATATATTTT. Translation: CASSLLDSGNTIYF.

The chain links TRBV5-1 to TRBJ2-3; TRBD2 matches 7 bases. This CDR3 has 16 residues. Germline-derived CDR1 and CDR2 are SGHRS and YFSETQ. The J segment lost 3 bases and the V segment lost 3 bases, leaving 10 bases of the junction unmatched. The CDR3 reads CASSSSTAGVTDTQYF. As DNA, the CDR3 is TGCGCCAGCAGCTCCAGCACCGCGGGGGTTACAGATACGCAGTATTTT.

J is TRBJ1-1 and V is TRBV12-3 or TRBV12-4; the D gene is possibly TRBD1 (6 bases). The germline V and J ends were trimmed by 3 bases and 8 bases, with 13 bases remaining between them. CDR3 length: 13 amino acids. DNA of the CDR3: TGTGCCAGCAGTTTTTTGGGTACAGGGGAAGCTTTCTTT. Protein product: CASSFLGTGEAFF.

V gene TRBV19 combines with J gene TRBJ1-5; D not resolved. V was cut by 7 bases and J by 0 bases, with 13 bases left in between. CDR1 is LNHDA and CDR2 is SQIVND in the germline V gene (reference sequence). The CDR3 contains 15 residues. The CDR3 loop reads CASNYPGYSNQPQHF. As DNA, the CDR3 is TGTGCCAGTAATTACCCCGGTTATAGCAATCAGCCCCAGCATTTT.

The chain uses TRBV27 and TRBJ2-1; TRBD2 agrees at 12 bases. CDR3 length: 17 amino acids. The trim removed 1 base at V and 6 bases at J, leaving 7 bases unmatched. The V gene's germline CDR1 is MNHEY and CDR2 SMNVEV (reference sequence). The CDR3 is CASSLFGASGRGNEQFF. The CDR3 bases are TGTGCCAGCAGTTTATTCGGGGCTAGCGGGAGGGGCAATGAGCAGTTCTTC.

The genes are TRBV18 and TRBJ2-2; the D gene is possibly TRBD1 (6 bases). The CDR3 sequence is 16 residues long. Trimming shortened V by 0 bases and J by 0 bases, and 8 bases separated the two germline ends. In germline, CDR1 is KGHSH, CDR2 LQKENI. The CDR3 loop is CASSPPGAPNTGELFF. CDR3 nucleotides: TGTGCCAGCTCACCACCGGGGGCGCCGAACACCGGGGAGCTGTTTTTT.

The rearrangement uses TRBV5-1 and TRBJ2-3, with 9 bases fitting TRBD1. The CDR3 spans 15 residues. Unmatched junction bases numbered 5, after V lost 1 base and J lost 5 bases. CDR1 SGHRS and CDR2 YFSETQ come from the germline V gene. The CDR3 loop reads CASSLWDRDKDTQYF. The CDR3 bases are TGCGCCAGCAGCTTGTGGGACAGGGATAAAGATACGCAGTATTTT.

The CDR3 reads CASSTKRQGMTYNSPLHF. The DNA for the CDR3 is TGTGCCAGCAGCACCAAGAGACAGGGGATGACCTATAATTCACCCCTCCACTTT. The J gene is TRBJ1-6, the V gene TRBV27; 8 bases map to TRBD1. CDR1 and CDR2 from the germline V gene are MNHEY and SMNVEV (reference sequence). V lost 6 bases, J lost 2 bases, and 12 bases stayed unmatched. The CDR3 is 18 residues long.